This T cell receptor (beta chain) was recorded in a study of T cells in Graves' hyperthyroidism and ophthalmopathy. Across the study: Prior to any treatment, at the point of initial diagnosis, peripheral blood was collected.

Researchers took RNA transcripts and amplified the TCR beta CDR3 regions from them. HTBI primers were used for first-round RT-PCR of the TCR CDR3. TCRdb processed the multiplex PCR reads anew with MiXCR; each CDR3 protein has one entry. The sample lists 350,000 to 400,000 distinct CDR3 sequences, approximately 20% occurring once. CDR1 is SGHRS, CDR2 YFSETQ, per germline. The CDR3 is 14 amino acids. Trimming left V 2 bases short and J 5 bases short, with 11 bases between. Hyperthyroidism had been newly diagnosed in patients aged 18 to 65, and its duration was under 2 months. Thyroid ultrasound and orbital computed tomography, with clinical symptoms and serum thyroxine and TRAb, informed diagnoses. This clonotype occurred a few times.

This clonotype was sampled from a woman younger than 30 with Graves' hyperthyroidism. J is TRBJ1-5 and V is TRBV5-1; possible D gene TRBD1, 6 bases. The sample consisted of blood. The CDR3 nucleotides read TGCGCCAGCAGCTTCAGGGGCGGCGATCAGCCCCAGCATTTT. This encodes CASSFRGGDQPQHF.